This T cell receptor (beta chain) was retrieved from a study of beta chain features in type 1 diabetes. Investigators reverse transcribed all isolated RNA, so they sequenced expressed TCRB transcripts. Profiling relied on immunoSEQ multiplex PCR, and the TCRdb table lists in-frame clones only, not all of them. Of 150,000 to 200,000 clones in the sample, around 8.3% were seen once. This CDR3 has 13 residues. CDR1 and CDR2 (germline): SGHAT, FQNNGV. The V and J ends lost 5 bases and 2 bases respectively, with 8 bases between them. Broader study findings: The VDJ junctions of type 1 diabetes patients carried fewer insertions and more deletions. High-TCR-expressing cells could be over-represented by cDNA sequencing. The influence of HLA type on TCRB rearrangement stayed undetermined. Within each of all four CD4+ subsets, Type 1 diabetes patients had TCRB CDR3s that were moderately but significantly shorter.

In the case of this clone: Its antigen is unidentified.

Markers CD45RO/CCR7/CD25/CD127/CD95/CD27 served to sort CD4+ naive, central memory, regulatory and stem cell-like memory cells. Specimen: central memory CD4+ T cells from blood. This TCR was sampled from a young woman with type 1 diabetes. The chain uses TRBV11-2 and TRBJ2-3; possibly TRBD2 for D (5 bases). CDR3: CASSRGYTDTQYF. In DNA form, the CDR3 reads TGTGCCAGCAGCCGAGGGTACACAGATACGCAGTATTTT.